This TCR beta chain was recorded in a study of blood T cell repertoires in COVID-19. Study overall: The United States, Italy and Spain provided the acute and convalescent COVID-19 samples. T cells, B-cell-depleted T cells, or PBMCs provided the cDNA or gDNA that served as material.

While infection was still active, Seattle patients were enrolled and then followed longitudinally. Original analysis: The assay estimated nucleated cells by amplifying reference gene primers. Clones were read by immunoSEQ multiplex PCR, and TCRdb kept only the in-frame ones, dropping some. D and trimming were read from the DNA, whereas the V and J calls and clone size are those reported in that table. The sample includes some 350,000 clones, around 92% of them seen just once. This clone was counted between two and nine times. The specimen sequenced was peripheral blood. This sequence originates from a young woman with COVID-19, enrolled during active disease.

CDR3 in amino acids: CAWRSAFFGGLNTEAFF. CDR3 bases: TGTGCCTGGAGGTCGGCCTTTTTCGGAGGCCTGAACACTGAAGCTTTCTTT. This rearrangement joins TRBV30 to TRBJ1-1; D ambiguous. The CDR3 extends over 17 amino acids. Trimming pared 3 bases from V and 0 bases from J, leaving 20 bases between. CDR1 is GTSNPN and CDR2 is SVGIG in the germline V gene (reference sequence).